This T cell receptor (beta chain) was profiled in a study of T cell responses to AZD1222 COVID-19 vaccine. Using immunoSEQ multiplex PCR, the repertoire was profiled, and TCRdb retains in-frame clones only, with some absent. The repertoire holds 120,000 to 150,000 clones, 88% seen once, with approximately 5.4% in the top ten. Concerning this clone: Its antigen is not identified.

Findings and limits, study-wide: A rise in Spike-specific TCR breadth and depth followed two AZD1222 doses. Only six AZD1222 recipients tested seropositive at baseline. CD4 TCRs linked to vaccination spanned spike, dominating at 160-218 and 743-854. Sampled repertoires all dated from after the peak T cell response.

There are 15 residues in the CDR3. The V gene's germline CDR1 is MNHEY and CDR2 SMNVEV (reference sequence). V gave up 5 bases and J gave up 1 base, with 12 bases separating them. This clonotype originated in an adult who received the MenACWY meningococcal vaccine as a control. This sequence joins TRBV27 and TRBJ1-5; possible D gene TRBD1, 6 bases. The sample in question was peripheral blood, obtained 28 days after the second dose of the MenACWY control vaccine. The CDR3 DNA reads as TGTGCCAGCAGTGAACAGGGAGGGAGCAATCAGCCCCAGCATTTT. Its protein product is CASSEQGGSNQPQHF.